This T cell receptor beta chain was recorded in a study of T cell changes during pregnancy in multiple sclerosis. This clone appeared once. Profiling relied on immunoSEQ multiplex PCR, and the TCRdb table lists in-frame clones only, not all of them. The sample lists around 60,000 clones, around 97% occurring once. The V gene's germline CDR1 is MNHEY and CDR2 SMNVEV (reference sequence). The CDR3 is 13 amino acids. Trimming stripped 4 bases from V and 5 bases from J, with 9 bases between. The TCR comes from a female donor with multiple sclerosis, enrolled in a pregnancy study. The sequencing here drew on CD8+ T cells from peripheral blood mononuclear cells, taken after pregnancy. The V call is TRBV27, the J call TRBJ1-5, with D perhaps TRBD1 (5 bases). This CDR3 reads CASSWGSYQPQHF. The CDR3 DNA is TGTGCCAGCAGTTGGGGCAGTTATCAGCCCCAGCATTTT.